This paragraph covers one T cell receptor beta chain sequence. This sample is drawn from a study of blood T cell repertoires in COVID-19. On the study more broadly: Samples taken during acute and convalescent COVID-19 were collected in the United States, Italy and Spain. T cells, B-cell-depleted T cells, or PBMCs provided the cDNA or gDNA that served as material.

Original processing methods: Amplifying reference gene primers gave estimates of nucleated cell counts. Method: immunoSEQ multiplex PCR; TCRdb's copy keeps in-frame clones and lacks some. The V and J calls and the clone size are those of that table, but D and trimming were determined from the DNA. The sample lists about 200,000 clones; 85% to 90% were seen once. The germline V gene has CDR1 SGHTA and CDR2 FQGNSA. The V segment lost 1 base and the J segment 3 bases; nucleotides outside the gene matches: 4. The CDR3 loop spans 17 amino acids. The chain joins TRBV7-2 to TRBJ2-1; 12 bases are shared with TRBD2. The sequencing input was peripheral blood. This TCR was sampled from a woman between 50 and 59 years old with acute or convalescent COVID-19. The CDR3 here is CASSLVPSGGVYNEQFF. DNA of the CDR3: TGTGCCAGCAGCTTAGTCCCTAGCGGGGGGGTCTACAATGAGCAGTTCTTC.